Following are 24 T cell receptor beta chains from one sample sequenced in a study of shared clonotypes between healthy human individuals. The assay was immunoSEQ multiplex PCR, and TCRdb's table has in-frame clones only and misses some. This table has approximately 530,000 clones, about 96% appearing once. What was sequenced was naive CD4+ T cells sorted from blood. Subset here: CD45RA+ positively selected. These receptors came from a woman in her twenties or thirties in good health.

The genes are TRBV7-2 and TRBJ2-1; 12 nucleotides agree with TRBD2. The J segment lost 5 bases and the V segment lost 5 bases, leaving 10 bases of the junction unmatched. From germline, CDR1 is SGHTA and CDR2 FQGNSA. The CDR3 covers 17 residues. CDR3 loop: CASSPRGGLAGNNEQFF. The CDR3 DNA follows: TGTGCCAGCAGCCCAAGAGGTGGACTAGCGGGAAACAATGAGCAGTTCTTC.

The chain combines TRBV2 with TRBJ2-2, with a possible D match to TRBD1 (6 bases). CDR3 size: 14 residues. The ends were cut back, 5 bases at V and 8 bases at J, with 15 bases in the middle. Germline assignment: CDR1 SNHLY and CDR2 FYNNEI. The DNA of the CDR3 is TGTGCCAGCAGTTCTACAGGGTTCGGGGGGGAGCTGTTTTTT. Protein: CASSSTGFGGELFF.

The gene calls are TRBV5-1 and TRBJ1-1, with D unresolved. The CDR3 is 14 residues long. Germline V gives CDR1 SGHRS, CDR2 YFSETQ. Trimming stripped 4 bases from V and 4 bases from J, with 14 bases between. CDR3 amino acids: CASSLGWAGTEAFF. CDR3 DNA sequence: TGCGCCAGCAGCCTAGGATGGGCGGGCACTGAAGCTTTCTTT.

J is TRBJ1-1 and V is TRBV11-2; maybe TRBD1 (5 bases). Trimming left V 5 bases short and J 3 bases short, with 10 bases between. The CDR3 is 13 amino acids. In germline, CDR1 is SGHAT, CDR2 FQNNGV. CDR3 sequence: CASSAGADTEAFF. The DNA of the CDR3 is TGTGCCAGCAGCGCCGGGGCGGACACTGAAGCTTTCTTT.

CDR3 in DNA: TGTGCCAGTAGTATAGGAGCAGGGGGGGAGGATACGCAGTATTTT. Residues: CASSIGAGGEDTQYF. V usage is TRBV19 and J usage is TRBJ2-3; D tentatively fits TRBD1 or TRBD2 (7 bases each). Germline lookup yields CDR1 LNHDA and CDR2 SQIVND (reference sequence). With 1 base removed from V and 6 bases from J, the gap between germline ends came to 14 bases. The CDR3 loop spans 15 amino acids.

This chain joins TRBV4-1 and TRBJ2-7; no reliable D call. Trimming pared 2 bases from V and 4 bases from J, leaving 15 bases between. This CDR3 is 15 amino acids long. Germline-derived CDR1 and CDR2 are MGHRA and YSYEKL. CDR3 protein: CASSQPLREGYEQYF. CDR3 DNA: TGCGCCAGCAGCCAACCCCTTCGCGAAGGGTACGAGCAGTACTTC.

The chain has TRBV28 and TRBJ1-1; D uncertain. This CDR3 spans 15 amino acids. Germline lookup yields CDR1 MDHEN and CDR2 SYDVKM. With 4 bases removed from V and 0 bases from J, the gap between germline ends came to 12 bases. For the CDR3, the DNA is TGTGCCAGCAGTTCCGAGGGTCTAGTGAACACTGAAGCTTTCTTT. The encoded protein is CASSSEGLVNTEAFF.

This chain uses TRBV6-6 with TRBJ1-2; D remains ambiguous. CDR1 and CDR2 (germline): MNHNY, SVGAGI (reference sequence). The CDR3 has 15 amino acids. Trimming stripped 2 bases from V and 0 bases from J, with 10 bases between. Here the CDR3 DNA reads TGTGCCAGCAGTTACGAGGACGGCCCTAACTATGGCTACACCTTC. The encoded protein is CASSYEDGPNYGYTF.

V is TRBV5-1 and J is TRBJ2-6; the D is unclear. V dropped 4 bases and J dropped 2 bases, with 10 bases sitting between them. The germline gives CDR1 SGHRS, CDR2 YFSETQ. This CDR3 region has 15 residues. The CDR3 loop is CASSPGNTGANVLTF. For the CDR3, the DNA is TGCGCCAGCAGCCCAGGAAACACTGGGGCCAACGTCCTGACTTTC. Combining the CDR3 with reference TRBV5-1 and TRBJ2-6 gives the whole variable domain KAGVTQTPRYLIKTRGQQVTLSCSPISGHRSVSWYQQTPGQGLQFLFEYFSETQRNKGNFPGRFSGRQFSNSRSEMNVSTLELGDSALYLCASSPGNTGANVLTFGAGSRLTVL.

In nucleotides, the CDR3 is TGCAGCGTTGAAAGGGTTAGGGTAGCGATTCAGCCCCAGCATTTT. Amino acid sequence: CSVERVRVAIQPQHF. This chain links TRBV29-1 with TRBJ1-5; D uncertain. CDR1 is SQVTM, CDR2 ANQGSEA, per germline. Between the trimmed V and J ends, which lost 2 bases and 6 bases, there was a span of 17 bases. This CDR3 has 15 amino acids.

The chain uses TRBV27 and TRBJ2-5, with D perhaps matching TRBD1 or TRBD2 (5 bases each). V was clipped by 6 bases and J by 2 bases, with 16 bases between them. The CDR3 length is 15 residues. Germline CDR1 and CDR2: MNHEY and SMNVEV (reference sequence). CDR3 sequence (DNA): TGTGCCAGCAGGCGAACCGGGACGGGGCAAGAGACCCAGTACTTC. It is translated as CASRRTGTGQETQYF.

The chain is built from TRBV19 and TRBJ1-5; no firm D call. Germline CDR1 is LNHDA and CDR2 is SQIVND (reference sequence). The CDR3 loop spans 16 amino acids. V was clipped by 6 bases and J by 0 bases, with 15 bases between them. CDR3 loop: CASRPVYGDSNQPQHF. Here the CDR3 DNA reads TGTGCCAGTAGACCCGTCTACGGCGATAGCAATCAGCCCCAGCATTTT.

V is TRBV14 and J is TRBJ2-5, with unresolved D. Germline-derived CDR1 and CDR2 are SGHDN and FVKESK. V was cut by 3 bases and J by 7 bases, with 3 bases left in between. This CDR3 contains 10 residues. CDR3 sequence: CASSQWTQYF. The CDR3, as DNA: TGTGCCAGCAGCCAGTGGACCCAGTACTTC.

The genes are TRBV5-1 and TRBJ2-2; maybe TRBD2 (5 bases). This CDR3 spans 17 amino acids. Per germline, CDR1 SGHRS and CDR2 YFSETQ. The V and J ends lost 0 bases and 2 bases respectively, with 14 bases between them. The CDR3 DNA follows: TGCGCCAGCAGCTTGGGGGTAACGGGAATAAACACCGGGGAGCTGTTTTTT. Its protein is CASSLGVTGINTGELFF.

The chain has TRBV30 and TRBJ1-3, with a possible D match to TRBD1 (5 bases). V lost 2 bases to trimming and J lost 0 bases, with 26 bases between them. The CDR3 is made up of 20 amino acids. CDR1 and CDR2 from the germline V gene are GTSNPN and SVGIG (reference sequence). The CDR3: CAWSPTRTWGVLGSGNTIYF. As DNA, the CDR3 is TGTGCCTGGAGTCCAACCCGGACGTGGGGCGTTCTTGGCTCTGGAAACACCATATATTTT.

The genes are TRBV20-1 and TRBJ1-2, with unresolved D. The V end was cut by 3 bases, the J end by 5 bases, with 4 bases between. Germline CDR1 is DFQATT and CDR2 is SNEGSKA (reference sequence). This CDR3 comprises 10 residues. CDR3 loop: CSASEYGYTF. CDR3 DNA sequence: TGCAGTGCTAGTGAATATGGCTACACCTTC.

The chain is built from TRBV10-3 and TRBJ2-3; 10 nucleotides match TRBD1. The CDR3 covers 17 residues. The V gene's germline CDR1 is ENHRY and CDR2 SYGVKD. V was clipped by 2 bases and J by 5 bases; unmatched bases: 10. The CDR3 region is CAISEPSTGTGEDTQYF. CDR3 coding DNA: TGTGCCATCAGTGAGCCGTCAACCGGGACAGGGGAAGATACGCAGTATTTT.

Only one count was recorded for this clone. The chain employs TRBV18 and TRBJ1-1, with unresolved D. V was trimmed by 2 bases and J by 4 bases, leaving 14 bases between them. The germline CDR1 and CDR2 sequences are KGHSH and LQKENI. The CDR3 length is 15 residues. The CDR3 loop reads CASSPNDPEGTEAFF. DNA of the CDR3: TGTGCCAGCTCACCAAATGACCCGGAGGGCACTGAAGCTTTCTTT.

This clone was found once. The rearrangement joins TRBV19 to TRBJ1-5; 11 positions match TRBD1. The germline gives CDR1 LNHDA, CDR2 SQIVND (reference sequence). The V segment lost 4 bases and the J segment 5 bases; nucleotides outside the gene matches: 4. The CDR3 has 15 amino acids. The CDR3 DNA follows: TGTGCCAGTAGTAGGGGGACAGGGGGACATCAGCCCCAGCATTTT. Translated: CASSRGTGGHQPQHF.

The chain links TRBV19 to TRBJ2-7; D is possibly TRBD2 (5 bases). This CDR3 region has 15 residues. Germline assignment: CDR1 LNHDA and CDR2 SQIVND (reference sequence). The germline V and J ends were trimmed by 3 bases and 2 bases, with 14 bases remaining between them. The CDR3 DNA follows: TGTGCCAGTAGTATTATGGCCAGCGGTGCCTACGAGCAGTACTTC. The encoded protein is CASSIMASGAYEQYF.

On this clone itself: The identical CDR3 is also encoded by other nucleotide sequences in the sample. CDR3 residues: CASKESNQPQHF. DNA for the CDR3: TGTGCCAGCAAAGAAAGCAATCAGCCCCAGCATTTT. The chain combines TRBV28 with TRBJ1-5; D not resolved. The CDR3 spans 12 residues. V was trimmed by 7 bases and J by 1 base, leaving 5 bases between them. CDR1 MDHEN and CDR2 SYDVKM come from the germline V gene. Supplemented by reference TRBV28 and TRBJ1-5, the full variable domain reads DVKVTQSSRYLVKRTGEKVFLECVQDMDHENMFWYRQDPGLGLRLIYFSYDVKMKEKGDIPEGYSVSREKKERFSLILESASTNQTSMYLCASKESNQPQHFGDGTRLSIL.

The J gene is TRBJ1-6, the V gene TRBV28; 8 positions match TRBD1. Germline CDR1 is MDHEN and CDR2 is SYDVKM. V dropped 6 bases and J dropped 10; count of bases not matched to a gene: 5. The CDR3 is 13 amino acids. CDR3 bases: TGTGCCAGCAGGACAGGGGCCGGCTCACCCCTCCACTTT. Encoded protein: CASRTGAGSPLHF.

CDR3 in DNA: TGTGCCAGCAGTGAAGGTCTTGGACGCGGCATCTCTGGAAACACCATATATTTT. Its translation is CASSEGLGRGISGNTIYF. This chain joins TRBV2 and TRBJ1-3, with no clear D. This CDR3 comprises 18 residues. Germline V gene data show CDR1 as SNHLY and CDR2 as FYNNEI. V was pared by 1 base and J by 0 bases, with 16 bases between.

In its sample, this clone was seen once. This chain connects TRBV7-9 to TRBJ2-7; no clear D gene. The V and J ends lost 5 bases and 1 base respectively, with 9 bases between them. The CDR3 length is 13 residues. Germline V CDR1 and CDR2: SEHNR, FQNEAQ (reference sequence). This chain's CDR3 is CASSLVRSYEQYF. CDR3 nucleotides: TGTGCCAGCAGCCTTGTCAGGTCCTACGAGCAGTACTTC.